A single sample gave rise to the 10 T cell receptor beta chains below, sequenced in a study of vaccination effects on CD4 cells after COVID-19. Their recognized antigens are unknown. Clones were read by immunoSEQ multiplex PCR, and TCRdb kept only the in-frame ones, dropping some. The data contain about 41,000 clones, 77% of them singletons. CD4+ T cells specific for antigen were expanded with viral peptide pools by the ViraFEST assay before sequencing. Culturing for nine to ten days preceded CD4+ T cell isolation. The healthy vaccine recipients, who had no prior SARS-CoV-2 infection, showed negative nucleocapsid antibodies. Sequencing was performed on CD4+ T cells from PBMCs cultured with HCoV-NL63 spike peptides, taken before COVID-19 vaccination. These receptor sequences come from a human donor who received a COVID-19 vaccine.

The chain carries TRBV19 and TRBJ1-2, with TRBD1 matching 7 bases. This CDR3 spans 16 amino acids. CDR1 and CDR2 (germline): LNHDA, SQIVND (reference sequence). Trimming took 0 bases from V and 2 from J; bases not matched to a gene: 6. This chain's CDR3 is CASSIDGTEPNYGYTF. The CDR3 bases are TGTGCCAGTAGTATAGACGGGACAGAACCAAACTATGGCTACACCTTC. Combining the CDR3 with reference TRBV19 and TRBJ1-2 gives the whole variable domain DGGITQSPKYLFRKEGQNVTLSCEQNLNHDAMYWYRQDPGQGLRLIYYSQIVNDFQKGDIAEGYSVSREKKESFPLTVTSAQKNPTAFYLCASSIDGTEPNYGYTFGSGTRLTVV.

The chain is built from TRBV6-2 or TRBV6-3 and TRBJ2-2; D may be TRBD1 or TRBD2 (5 bases each). V was cut by 8 bases and J by 3 bases, with 13 bases left in between. The CDR3 is made up of 14 amino acids. The V gene's germline CDR1 is MNHEY and CDR2 SVGEGT. CDR3 DNA sequence: TGTGCCAGCCGCCCGGGGCGAGACACCGGGGAGCTGTTTTTT. This sequence encodes CASRPGRDTGELFF.

The chain recombines TRBV7-2 with TRBJ1-1, with D uncertain. The V gene's germline CDR1 is SGHTA and CDR2 FQGNSA. The CDR3 has 16 residues. Between the trimmed V and J ends, which lost 4 bases and 1 base, there was a span of 16 bases. CDR3: CASSSGGARANTEAFF. The CDR3, as DNA: TGTGCCAGCAGCTCAGGAGGCGCGCGGGCGAACACTGAAGCTTTCTTT. Full variable domain (outside the CDR3, taken from reference TRBV7-2 and TRBJ1-1): GAGVSQSPSNKVTEKGKDVELRCDPISGHTALYWYRQSLGQGLEFLIYFQGNSAPDKSGLPSDRFSAERTGGSVSTLTIQRTQQEDSAVYLCASSSGGARANTEAFFGQGTRLTVV.

The chain carries TRBV19 and TRBJ1-1; D gene unclear. The CDR3 covers 13 residues. CDR1 and CDR2 (germline): LNHDA, SQIVND (reference sequence). V shed 1 base and J shed 10 bases, with 13 bases lying between them. The chain's CDR3 is CASSIGGRARAFF. The CDR3 coding sequence is TGTGCCAGTAGTATAGGTGGGCGGGCTCGAGCTTTCTTT.

The chain joins TRBV2 to TRBJ2-1; tentative D call: TRBD2 (6 bases). The V gene lost 5 bases and the J gene lost 0 bases, with 11 bases spanning the gap. Per germline, CDR1 SNHLY and CDR2 FYNNEI. The CDR3 loop spans 15 amino acids. The CDR3 nucleotides are TGTGCCAGCAGTAGTGGGGGGAGCTCCTACAATGAGCAGTTCTTC. Translation: CASSSGGSSYNEQFF.

This rearrangement joins TRBV9 to TRBJ2-3, with D possibly being TRBD1 (6 bases). Trimming stripped 4 bases from V and 6 bases from J, with 12 bases between. CDR3 size: 13 residues. Germline CDR1 reads SGDLS; CDR2 reads YYNGEE. This CDR3 is CASSITGQDTQYF. CDR3 DNA: TGTGCCAGCAGCATCACAGGGCAGGATACGCAGTATTTT.

The chain combines TRBV19 with TRBJ2-5; D assignment may be TRBD1 or TRBD2 (5 bases each). The germline V gene has CDR1 LNHDA and CDR2 SQIVND (reference sequence). The CDR3 is 14 residues long. V lost 4 bases and J lost 5, with 14 bases in between. CDR3 region: CASSNVGGSETQYF. The CDR3 nucleotides are TGTGCCAGTAGTAATGTTGGGGGATCCGAGACCCAGTACTTC.

The chain recombines TRBV4-1 with TRBJ1-5, with D maybe TRBD1 (6 bases). Trimming stripped 0 bases from V and 6 bases from J, with 9 bases between. The length of the CDR3 is 14 residues. Germline lookup yields CDR1 MGHRA and CDR2 YSYEKL. CDR3 in amino acids: CASSQDRGPQPQHF. The CDR3 nucleotides read TGCGCCAGCAGCCAAGACAGGGGTCCTCAGCCCCAGCATTTT.

The chain employs TRBV6-4 and TRBJ1-2; tentatively, D is TRBD1 (6 bases). Trimming took 2 bases from V and 8 from J, leaving 18 bases between them. Germline lookup yields CDR1 MRHNA and CDR2 SNTAGT. This CDR3 is built from 15 residues. The CDR3 nucleotides are TGTGCCAGCAGTGACAGGGGACAACGGGGAGAGGGCTACACCTTC. It yields the protein CASSDRGQRGEGYTF.

This chain connects TRBV5-4 to TRBJ2-2; TRBD2 is a possible D gene (5 bases). The CDR3 runs to 14 residues. Germline CDR1 is SGHNT and CDR2 is YYREEE (reference sequence). V shed 4 bases and J shed 4 bases, with 11 bases lying between them. CDR3 nucleotides: TGTGCCAGCAGCACCGGAGGACCCACCGGGGAGCTGTTTTTT. As protein: CASSTGGPTGELFF.